The 5 T cell receptor beta chains below were found in one sample sequenced in a study of PD-1 blockade in classical Hodgkin lymphoma. TCRdb keeps only in-frame clones here, not all; method: immunoSEQ multiplex PCR. Here the sample spans just over 60,000 clones, approximately 88% being singletons. Each patient experienced a relapse that followed autologous stem cell transplantation, and brentuximab vedotin exposure varied. The sequences come from peripheral blood mononuclear cells (PBMCs), collected at baseline. These receptors all come from a human donor with classical Hodgkin lymphoma.

J is TRBJ1-5 and V is TRBV6-5; D uncertain. CDR1 is MNHEY, CDR2 SVGAGI, per germline. Trimming shortened V by 3 bases and J by 3 bases, and 9 bases separated the two germline ends. This CDR3 spans 14 amino acids. CDR3 loop: CASSYGRDNQPQHF. The CDR3 DNA reads TGTGCCAGCAGTTATGGACGGGACAATCAGCCCCAGCATTTT.

The chain recombines TRBV30 with TRBJ1-3; D is unresolved. Germline V lookup: CDR1 GTSNPN, CDR2 SVGIG (reference sequence). CDR3 length equals 12 residues. The V gene lost 4 bases and the J gene lost 2 bases, with 6 bases spanning the gap. CDR3 in amino acids: CAWKEPGNTIYF. In DNA form, the CDR3 reads TGTGCCTGGAAGGAGCCTGGAAACACCATATATTTT.

The V gene is TRBV5-1, the J gene TRBJ2-1, with TRBD2 matching over 9 bases. Trimming took 0 bases from V and 6 from J; bases not matched to a gene: 4. There are 15 residues in the CDR3. Germline loops: CDR1 SGHRS, CDR2 YFSETQ. CDR3 DNA sequence: TGCGCCAGCAGCTTGGTCGGACTAGCGCTCAATGAGCAGTTCTTC. This codes for CASSLVGLALNEQFF. Complete variable domain (other parts from reference TRBV5-1 and TRBJ2-1): KAGVTQTPRYLIKTRGQQVTLSCSPISGHRSVSWYQQTPGQGLQFLFEYFSETQRNKGNFPGRFSGRQFSNSRSEMNVSTLELGDSALYLCASSLVGLALNEQFFGPGTRLTVL.

This clone was seen just once. The V call is TRBV4-2, the J call TRBJ1-5, with TRBD1 matching over 9 bases. V was pared by 4 bases and J by 4 bases, with 8 bases of the junction left unmatched. The CDR3 length is 16 residues. Germline values: CDR1 LGHNA, CDR2 YNFKEQ. The CDR3, as DNA: TGTGCCAGCAGCCCTCGGACAGGGGCCGCGAATCAGCCCCAGCATTTT. Translation: CASSPRTGAANQPQHF.

J is TRBJ1-2 and V is TRBV27, with 12 bases identical to TRBD1. With V trimmed by 0 bases and J by 12 bases, 5 bases remained unmatched. The germline V gene has CDR1 MNHEY and CDR2 SMNVEV (reference sequence). This CDR3 region has 14 residues. The CDR3 reads CASSLSGTGGKDTF. The CDR3 bases are TGTGCCAGCAGTTTATCGGGGACAGGGGGCAAGGACACCTTC.